The present T cell receptor beta chain was sequenced within a study of blood T cell repertoires in COVID-19. Study-level information: Italy, Spain and the United States were the sources of the convalescent and acute COVID-19 samples.

This CDR3 spans 13 amino acids. With 7 bases removed from V and 6 bases from J, the gap between germline ends came to 19 bases. Per germline, CDR1 SQVTM and CDR2 ANQGSEA. Assay used: immunoSEQ multiplex PCR; TCRdb lists only in-frame clones, some missing. Of fewer than 250,000 clones listed, around four fifths were seen once; the top ten hold 5% to 8%. The clonotype was recovered from a woman aged 60-70 years with active or convalescent COVID-19. The chain links TRBV29-1 to TRBJ2-7; D possibly corresponds to TRBD1 (6 bases). Sequencing was carried out using peripheral blood. DNA for the CDR3: TGCAGCGCCCTTACAGGGAACACGCGCGAGCAGTACTTC. This encodes CSALTGNTREQYF.